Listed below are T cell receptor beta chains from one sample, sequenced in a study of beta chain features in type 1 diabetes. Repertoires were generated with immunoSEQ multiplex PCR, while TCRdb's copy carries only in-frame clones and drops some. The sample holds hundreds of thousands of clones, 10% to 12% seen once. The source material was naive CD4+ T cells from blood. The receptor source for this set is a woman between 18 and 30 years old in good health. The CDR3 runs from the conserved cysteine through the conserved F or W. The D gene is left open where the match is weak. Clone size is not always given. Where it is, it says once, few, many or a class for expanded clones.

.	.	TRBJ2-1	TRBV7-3	TGTGCCAGCAGCTTAGTGGGCAATGAGCAGTTCTTC	CASSLVGNEQFF
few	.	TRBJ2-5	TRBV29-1	TGCAGCGTGGTAGGATTGGCGGAGACCCAGTACTTC	CSVVGLAETQYF
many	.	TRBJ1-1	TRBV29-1	TGCAGCGTTGAAGCTGGGGCGTCAGGTGAAGCTTTCTTT	CSVEAGASGEAFF
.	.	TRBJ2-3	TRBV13	TGTGCCAGCAGCTTAGGCCTAAAGGGCCCAGATACGCAGTATTTT	CASSLGLKGPDTQYF
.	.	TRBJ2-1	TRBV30	TGTGCCTGGAGGTCAGGACGAAAAGCGCTCTTC	CAWRSGRKALF
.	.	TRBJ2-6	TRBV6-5	TGTGCCAGCAGCTGGGGATCTGGGGCCAACGTCCTGACTTTC	CASSWGSGANVLTF
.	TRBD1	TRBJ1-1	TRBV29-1	TGCAGCTCCCAGAGCGGGCAGGGGGCCAATGAAGCTTTCTTT	CSSQSGQGANEAFF
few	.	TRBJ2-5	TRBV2	TGTGCCAGCAGTGATTCAGGGAGGGAGACCCAGTACTTC	CASSDSGRETQYF
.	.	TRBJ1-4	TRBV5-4	TGTGCCAGCAGCTCCATTCCCGCACGGGCAAACAGAGAAAAACTGTTTTTT	CASSSIPARANREKLFF
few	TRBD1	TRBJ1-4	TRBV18	TGTGCCAGCTCACCAAACAGGGGAGAAAAACTGTTTTTT	CASSPNRGEKLFF
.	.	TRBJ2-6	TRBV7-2	TGTGCCAGCAGCTACGTAGGGGGTAGACCTGGGGCCAACGTCCTGACTTTC	CASSYVGGRPGANVLTF
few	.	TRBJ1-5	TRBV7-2	TGTGCCAGCAGCTTAAATGGCGTGGTGAACCAGCCCCAGCATTTT	CASSLNGVVNQPQHF
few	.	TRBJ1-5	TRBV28	TGTGCCAGCAGTTTGCGCCGAGATCAGCCCCAGCATTTT	CASSLRRDQPQHF
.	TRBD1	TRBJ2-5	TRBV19	TGTGCCAGTAACAAAGGGACAGCCGAGGACCAGTACTTC	CASNKGTAEDQYF
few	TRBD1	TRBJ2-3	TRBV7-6	TGTGCCAGCAGCTTATATGGGACAGGGCTAACAGATACGCAGTATTTT	CASSLYGTGLTDTQYF
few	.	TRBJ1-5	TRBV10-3	TGTGCCATCAGTGTCGGGCAGGGTAATCAGCCCCAGCATTTT	CAISVGQGNQPQHF
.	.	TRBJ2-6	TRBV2	TGTGCCAGCAGTGCTCAGGGGACTGGGGCCAACGTCCTGACTTTC	CASSAQGTGANVLTF
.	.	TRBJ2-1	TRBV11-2	TGTGCCAGCAGCTTAGCGGGGGTCTCCTACAATGAGCAGTTCTTC	CASSLAGVSYNEQFF
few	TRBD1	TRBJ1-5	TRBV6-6	TGTGCCAGCGTTGTTGGGACAGGGGATCAGCCCCAGCATTTT	CASVVGTGDQPQHF
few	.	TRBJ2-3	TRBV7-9	TGTGCCAGCAGCTTCGCCCGGGACTTCACAGATACGCAGTATTTT	CASSFARDFTDTQYF
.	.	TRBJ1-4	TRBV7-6	TGTGCCAGCTCGTGGTTTCGAGAAAAACTGTTTTTT	CASSWFREKLFF
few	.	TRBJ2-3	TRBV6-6	TGTGCCAGCAGTTCCAGGGTGGCCCAGTCTCCATATACGCAGTATTTT	CASSSRVAQSPYTQYF
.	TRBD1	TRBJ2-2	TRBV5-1	TGCGCCAGCAGCTCTAGACAGGGGGCGAACACCGGGGAGCTGTTTTTT	CASSSRQGANTGELFF
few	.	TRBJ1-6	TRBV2	TGTGCCAAAGGACATCCGACCTCGGGATTCAGTTTCCTCCACTTT	CAKGHPTSGFSFLHF
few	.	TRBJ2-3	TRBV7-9	TGTGCCAGCAGCTTAGGGACAAAAGGACCAGATACGCAGTATTTT	CASSLGTKGPDTQYF
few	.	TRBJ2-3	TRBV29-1	TGCGGTGTATCATTGGATACGCAGTATTTT	CGVSLDTQYF
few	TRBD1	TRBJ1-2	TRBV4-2	TGTGCCAGCAGCCACCTCACTCCGGGACAGGGGGCAAATGGCTACACCTTC	CASSHLTPGQGANGYTF
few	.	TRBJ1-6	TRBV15	TGTGCCACCAGCCGCGGGGTATCGAATTCACCCCTCCACTTT	CATSRGVSNSPLHF
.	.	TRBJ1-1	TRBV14	TGTGCCAGCAGCCAATTAACAACAGTGAGCACTGAAGCTTTCTTT	CASSQLTTVSTEAFF
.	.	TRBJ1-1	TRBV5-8	TGTGCCAGCAGCTTGTATGGAGTGAACACTGAAGCTTTCTTT	CASSLYGVNTEAFF
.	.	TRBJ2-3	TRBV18	TGTGCCAGCTCACCGACAGCCACAGATACGCAGTATTTT	CASSPTATDTQYF